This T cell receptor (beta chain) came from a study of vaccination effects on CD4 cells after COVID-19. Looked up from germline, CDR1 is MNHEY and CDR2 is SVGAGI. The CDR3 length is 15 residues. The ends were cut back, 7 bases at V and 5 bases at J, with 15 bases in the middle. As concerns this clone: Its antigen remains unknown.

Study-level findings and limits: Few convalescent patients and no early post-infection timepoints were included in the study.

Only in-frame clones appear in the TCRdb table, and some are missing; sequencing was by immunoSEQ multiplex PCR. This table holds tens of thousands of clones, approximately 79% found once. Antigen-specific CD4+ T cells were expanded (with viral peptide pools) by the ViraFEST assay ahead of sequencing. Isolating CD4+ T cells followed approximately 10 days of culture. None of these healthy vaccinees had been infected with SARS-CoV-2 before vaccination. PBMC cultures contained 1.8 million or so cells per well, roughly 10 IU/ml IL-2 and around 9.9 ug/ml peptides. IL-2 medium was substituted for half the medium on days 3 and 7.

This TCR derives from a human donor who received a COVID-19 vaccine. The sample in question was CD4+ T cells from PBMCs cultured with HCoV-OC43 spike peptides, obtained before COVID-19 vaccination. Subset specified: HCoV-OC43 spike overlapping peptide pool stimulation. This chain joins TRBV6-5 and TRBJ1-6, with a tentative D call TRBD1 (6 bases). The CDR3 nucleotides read TGTGCCAGCATGCCACGACAGGAACATAATTCACCCCTCCACTTT. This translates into CASMPRQEHNSPLHF.